This is a list of T cell receptor beta chains from one sample in a study of blood T cell repertoires in COVID-19. Some clones are missing from TCRdb's copy, which holds only in-frame ones; the method was immunoSEQ multiplex PCR. The data show more than 400,000 clones, 90% seen once. Source material: PBMCs or T cells enriched from blood (not recorded which). The receptors were gathered from a man younger than 35 who had recovered from COVID-19. Each CDR3 is given with its conserved first and last residue. Fields, in order: J gene, D gene, V gene, clone size, CDR3 DNA, CDR3 protein. The D gene is left open where the match is weak. For some rows the clone size is stated as once, few or many, or as a class when expanded; others skip it.

TRBJ1-1,.,TRBV7-9,many,TGTGCCAGCAGCTTTGGCCCTGAAGCTTTCTTT,CASSFGPEAFF
TRBJ1-2,.,TRBV11-3,.,TGTGCCAGCAGCCCGACCGGGGGGCGAGAGGGCTACACCTTC,CASSPTGGREGYTF
TRBJ1-2,.,TRBV14,.,TGTGCCAGCAGCCAATATGGGGCAGGGCTGAACTATGGCTACACCTTC,CASSQYGAGLNYGYTF
TRBJ2-2,TRBD2,TRBV28,.,TGTGCCAGTAGTTCTAGCGGGAGCCAGAACACCGGGGAGCTGTTTTTT,CASSSSGSQNTGELFF
TRBJ2-1,.,TRBV30,.,TGTGCCTGGAGTGCCAGTAATGAGCAGTTCTTC,CAWSASNEQFF
TRBJ2-4,TRBD1,TRBV19,.,TGTGCCAGTAGTCTTACGGACAGGACCAAAAACATTCAGTACTTC,CASSLTDRTKNIQYF
TRBJ1-3,.,TRBV28,few,TGTGCCAGCAGTACCATGGGGGGCACCATATATTTT,CASSTMGGTIYF
TRBJ1-2,TRBD1,TRBV5-4,.,TGTGCCAGCAGCTTGTCGACAGGGGTTAGCGGCTACACCTTC,CASSLSTGVSGYTF
TRBJ1-5,TRBD1,TRBV28,.,TGTGCCAGCTCCCCCGGGACAGGGAGCAATCAGCCCCAGCATTTT,CASSPGTGSNQPQHF
TRBJ2-7,.,TRBV7-2,.,TGTGCCAGTCGGGGACTCAAAGGCGGCGAGCAGTACTTC,CASRGLKGGEQYF
TRBJ1-2,.,TRBV12-3/TRBV12-4,.,TGTGCCAGCAGTTTCCCGGGTAACTATGGCTACACCTTC,CASSFPGNYGYTF
TRBJ1-5,.,TRBV12-3/TRBV12-4,.,TGTGCCAGCAGTTACAGTGGTCAGCCCCAGCATTTT,CASSYSGQPQHF
TRBJ2-7,TRBD1,TRBV2,.,TGTGCCAGCAGTGACCCGACAGGGACCTACGAGCAGTACTTC,CASSDPTGTYEQYF
TRBJ1-5,TRBD1,TRBV27,.,TGTGCCAGCAGCCAACAGGGGGATCAACAGCCCCAGCATTTT,CASSQQGDQQPQHF
TRBJ1-2,.,TRBV20-1,.,TGCAGTGCCCTCTCGGTCCCCGTTGCCTTC,CSALSVPVAF
TRBJ2-7,TRBD2,TRBV4-1,few,TGCGCCAGCAGGGAATTAGCGGGAGGGTCGGGTGTCTACGAGCAGTACTTC,CASRELAGGSGVYEQYF
TRBJ2-3,.,TRBV11-2,.,TGTGCCAGCAGCTTAGACGGGGGAATAACAGATACGCAGTATTTT,CASSLDGGITDTQYF
TRBJ2-1,.,TRBV30,.,TGTGCCTGGAGAGGCACTAGTGTTACGAATGAGCAGTTCTTC,CAWRGTSVTNEQFF
TRBJ2-1,TRBD1,TRBV11-1,many,TGTGCCAGCAGCTCTACAGGGGACCGCAATGAGCAGTTCTTC,CASSSTGDRNEQFF
TRBJ2-1,TRBD2,TRBV2,once,TGTGCCAGCATGTGGGGGGGGAATGAGCAGTTCTTC,CASMWGGNEQFF
TRBJ1-5,TRBD1,TRBV27,.,TGTGCCAGCAGTCGACAGGGTGATCAGCCCCAGCATTTT,CASSRQGDQPQHF
TRBJ2-7,TRBD2,TRBV4-1,.,TGCGCCAGCAGCCTTAGCGGGAGAAAGTACGTCGAGCAGTACTTC,CASSLSGRKYVEQYF
TRBJ2-2,.,TRBV19,.,TGTGCCAGTAGTTTTCCCCGCGGGGAGCTGTTTTTT,CASSFPRGELFF
TRBJ1-2,.,TRBV11-1,few,TGTGCCAGCAGCCCCGGGGGCTATGGCTACACCTTC,CASSPGGYGYTF
TRBJ2-3,TRBD2,TRBV5-4,.,TGTGCCAGCAGTTGGGGCGGCGGGAGCCCGGGAGATACGCAGTATTTT,CASSWGGGSPGDTQYF
TRBJ2-2,TRBD1,TRBV18,.,TGTGCCAGCTCTCTACAGGGGGCCGGGGAGCTGTTTTTT,CASSLQGAGELFF
TRBJ1-5,TRBD1,TRBV29-1,.,TGCAGCGTTGTTTTGGACAGGGCGAGTCAGCCCCAGCATTTT,CSVVLDRASQPQHF
TRBJ2-1,TRBD2,TRBV11-3,.,TGTGCCAGCAGCAGGACTAGCGGGGGACCCTACTACAATGAGCAGTTCTTC,CASSRTSGGPYYNEQFF
TRBJ1-1,TRBD1,TRBV10-3,.,TGTGCCATCAGCCAGACAGGGGGGAACACTGAAGCTTTCTTT,CAISQTGGNTEAFF
TRBJ1-2,.,TRBV19,.,TGTGCCAGTAGTATTGGGCGACAGAAGAGCACCTATGGCTACACCTTC,CASSIGRQKSTYGYTF
TRBJ2-7,.,TRBV28,few,TGTGCCAGCAATACGGGGTACGAGCAGTACTTC,CASNTGYEQYF
TRBJ1-2,TRBD1,TRBV28,.,TGTGCCAGCAGTCAAGGGACAGGGACGAACTATGGCTACACCTTC,CASSQGTGTNYGYTF
TRBJ1-1,TRBD1,TRBV28,.,TGTGCCAGCAGTAGCCAGGGACAGGAGAACACTGAAGCTTTCTTT,CASSSQGQENTEAFF
TRBJ1-1,.,TRBV15,.,TGTGCCACCAGCGACCCAGACAGGTTGAACACTGAAGCTTTCTTT,CATSDPDRLNTEAFF
TRBJ2-7,TRBD1,TRBV5-6,few,TGTGCCAGCAGTCAGGGAACAGGGGGCATATCCTACGAGCAGTACTTC,CASSQGTGGISYEQYF
TRBJ2-1,.,TRBV9,.,TGTGCCAGCAGCGTAGGGGGGCGCATTGACAATGAGCAGTTCTTC,CASSVGGRIDNEQFF
TRBJ1-6,TRBD1,TRBV2,.,TGTGCCAGCACCCGGCAGGGGGGCGATTCACCCCTCCACTTT,CASTRQGGDSPLHF
TRBJ1-5,.,TRBV11-2,once,TGTGCCAGCAGCCAAGGGGGACGCAATGAGGCCCAGCATTTT,CASSQGGRNEAQHF
TRBJ1-6,TRBD1,TRBV30,.,TGTGCCTGGACGGGACAGGGAAATTCACCCCTCCACTTT,CAWTGQGNSPLHF
TRBJ2-7,.,TRBV5-3,.,TGTGCCAGAAGCAACCCCACTTGTTCCGGGGGCTACGAGCAGTACTTC,CARSNPTCSGGYEQYF
TRBJ2-1,TRBD2,TRBV24-1,.,TGTGCCACCAGTGATTTGGTTTCGGCGGGAGGAAGTAATGAGCAGTTCTTC,CATSDLVSAGGSNEQFF
TRBJ1-6,TRBD1,TRBV27,few,TGTGCCAGCAACATACAGGGGCCAAATTCACCCCTCCACTTT,CASNIQGPNSPLHF
TRBJ1-1,TRBD1,TRBV6-5,.,TGTGCCAGCAGTTACGGGACAGGGAACACTGAAGCTTTCTTT,CASSYGTGNTEAFF
TRBJ2-2,.,TRBV6-5,.,TGTGCCAGCACCGAACAGGGCACCGGGGAGCTGTTTTTT,CASTEQGTGELFF
TRBJ2-5,.,TRBV7-9,.,TGTGCCAGCAGCCGGGGGACAGAGCAAGAGACCCAGTACTTC,CASSRGTEQETQYF
TRBJ1-2,.,TRBV20-1,.,TGCAGTGCTAGAGTAGACAACGGCTACACCTTC,CSARVDNGYTF
TRBJ2-1,TRBD2,TRBV27,.,TGTGCCAGCAGTCGCTCCACCCCAGGGCGGGAGATCTTCAATGAGCAGTTCTTC,CASSRSTPGREIFNEQFF
TRBJ2-5,.,TRBV3-1/TRBV3-2,.,TGTGCCAGCAGCCAAGTTCAGGCCACGCACCTACAAGAGACCCAGTACTTC,CASSQVQATHLQETQYF
TRBJ2-7,TRBD2,TRBV27,once,TGTGCCAGCAGTTCCTTGGCGGGAGCCTACGAGCAGTACTTC,CASSSLAGAYEQYF
TRBJ1-1,.,TRBV7-3,.,TGTGCCAGCAGCTTAATGGGGAGGGTGAACACTGAAGCTTTCTTT,CASSLMGRVNTEAFF
TRBJ2-3,TRBD2,TRBV29-1,.,TGCAGCGCTTACGGGGGGGGCACAGATACGCAGTATTTT,CSAYGGGTDTQYF
TRBJ1-4,TRBD1,TRBV10-1,.,TGCGCCAGCAGCCGGGACAGGGAAGATGAAAAACTGTTTTTT,CASSRDREDEKLFF
TRBJ1-6,.,TRBV28,.,TGTGCCATCGTGTCATCGGGGTCGAATTCACCCCTCCACTTT,CAIVSSGSNSPLHF
TRBJ2-7,TRBD1,TRBV28,.,TGTGCCAGCAGTTCTAGGGACAGTTCCTACGAGCAGTACTTC,CASSSRDSSYEQYF
TRBJ1-4,.,TRBV3-1/TRBV3-2,few,TGTGCCAGCAGCCACCACGGACAAGCCGGAGAAAAACTGTTTTTT,CASSHHGQAGEKLFF
TRBJ1-1,.,TRBV7-8,.,TGTGCCAGCAGCTTTGGGCCCATGAACACTGAAGCTTTCTTT,CASSFGPMNTEAFF
TRBJ2-7,.,TRBV28,.,TGTGCCAGCAGTTTGGGCGGGACAGTACACGAGCAGTACTTC,CASSLGGTVHEQYF
TRBJ2-4,TRBD2,TRBV15,.,TGTGCCACCAGCAGAGATCCGGCTAGCGGGGGAAACATTCAGTACTTC,CATSRDPASGGNIQYF
TRBJ2-7,.,TRBV6-1,.,TGTGCCAGCAGTGAAGCGGCAGGGCCGGCCTACGAGCAGTACTTC,CASSEAAGPAYEQYF
TRBJ2-5,TRBD2,TRBV30,.,TGTGCCTGGAGCATCCGACTAGCGGGGGTTGAGACCCAGTACTTC,CAWSIRLAGVETQYF